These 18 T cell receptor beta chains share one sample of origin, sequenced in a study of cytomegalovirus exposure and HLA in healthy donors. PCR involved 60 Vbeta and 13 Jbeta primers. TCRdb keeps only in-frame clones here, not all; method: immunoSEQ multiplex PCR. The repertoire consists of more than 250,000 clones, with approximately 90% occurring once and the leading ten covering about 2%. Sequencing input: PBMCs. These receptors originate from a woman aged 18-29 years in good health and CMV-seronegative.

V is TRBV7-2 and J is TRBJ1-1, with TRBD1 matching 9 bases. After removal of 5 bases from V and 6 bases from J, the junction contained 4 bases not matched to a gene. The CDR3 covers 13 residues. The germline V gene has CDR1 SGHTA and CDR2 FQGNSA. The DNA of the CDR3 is TGTGCCAGCAGCATGACAGGGGGGGCTGAAGCTTTCTTT. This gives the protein CASSMTGGAEAFF.

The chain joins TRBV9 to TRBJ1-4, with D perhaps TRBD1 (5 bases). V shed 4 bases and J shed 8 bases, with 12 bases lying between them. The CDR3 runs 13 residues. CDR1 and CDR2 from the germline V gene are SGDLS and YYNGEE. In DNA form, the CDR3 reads TGTGCCAGCAGCAGAAGCGGGGGGGAAAAACTGTTTTTT. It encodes CASSRSGGEKLFF.

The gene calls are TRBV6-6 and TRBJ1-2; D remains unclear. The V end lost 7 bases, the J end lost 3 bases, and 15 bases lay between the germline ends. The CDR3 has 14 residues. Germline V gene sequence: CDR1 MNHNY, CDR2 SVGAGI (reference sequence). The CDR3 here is CASNPPQSDYGYTF. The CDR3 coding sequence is TGTGCCAGCAACCCACCCCAATCAGACTATGGCTACACCTTC.

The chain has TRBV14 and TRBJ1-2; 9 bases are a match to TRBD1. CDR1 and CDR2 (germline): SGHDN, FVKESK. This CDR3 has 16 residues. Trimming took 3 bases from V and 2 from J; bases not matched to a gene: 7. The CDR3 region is CASSHGTGKGNYGYTF. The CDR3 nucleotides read TGTGCCAGCAGCCACGGGACAGGGAAGGGAAACTATGGCTACACCTTC.

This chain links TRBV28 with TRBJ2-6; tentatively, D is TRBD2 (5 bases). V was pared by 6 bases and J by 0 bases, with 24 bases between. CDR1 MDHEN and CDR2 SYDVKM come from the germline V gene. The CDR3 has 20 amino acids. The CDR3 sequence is CASSYFLAPRESSGANVLTF. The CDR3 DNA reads TGTGCCAGCAGCTACTTCCTTGCGCCCCGGGAATCCTCTGGGGCCAACGTCCTGACTTTC.

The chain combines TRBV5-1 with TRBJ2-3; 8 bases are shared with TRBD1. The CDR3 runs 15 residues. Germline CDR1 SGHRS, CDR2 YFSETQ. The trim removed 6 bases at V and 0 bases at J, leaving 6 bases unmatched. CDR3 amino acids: CASTPGQASTDTQYF. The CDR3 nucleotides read TGCGCCAGCACGCCGGGACAGGCCAGCACAGATACGCAGTATTTT.

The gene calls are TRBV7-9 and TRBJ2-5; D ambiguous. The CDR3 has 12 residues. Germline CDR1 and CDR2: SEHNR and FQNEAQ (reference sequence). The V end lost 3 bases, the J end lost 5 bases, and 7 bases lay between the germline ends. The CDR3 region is CASSFTQETQYF. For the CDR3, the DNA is TGTGCCAGCAGCTTCACCCAGGAGACCCAGTACTTC.

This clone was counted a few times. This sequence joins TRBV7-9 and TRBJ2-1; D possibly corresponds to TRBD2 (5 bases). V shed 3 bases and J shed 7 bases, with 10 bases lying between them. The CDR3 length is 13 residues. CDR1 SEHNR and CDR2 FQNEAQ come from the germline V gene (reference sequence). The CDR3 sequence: CASSFRPGNEQFF. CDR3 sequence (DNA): TGTGCCAGCAGCTTTAGACCGGGGAATGAGCAGTTCTTC.

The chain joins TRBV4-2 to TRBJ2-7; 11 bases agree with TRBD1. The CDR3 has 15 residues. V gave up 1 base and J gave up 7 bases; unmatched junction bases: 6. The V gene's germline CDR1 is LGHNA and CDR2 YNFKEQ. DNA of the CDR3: TGTGCCAGCAGCCAAGGCGGACAGGGGGCGAAGGAGCAGTACTTC. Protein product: CASSQGGQGAKEQYF.

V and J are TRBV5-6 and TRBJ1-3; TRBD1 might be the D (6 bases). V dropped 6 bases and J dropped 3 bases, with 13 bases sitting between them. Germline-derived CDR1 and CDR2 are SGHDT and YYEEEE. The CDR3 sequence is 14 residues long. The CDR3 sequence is CASTSTGNGNTIYF. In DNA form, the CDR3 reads TGTGCCAGCACCTCAACAGGGAATGGAAACACCATATATTTT.

As DNA, the CDR3 is TGTGCCAGCAGGGACAGGGGGCCGGGGGTCCCCCTCCACTTT. Its translation: CASRDRGPGVPLHF. The V and J genes are TRBV2 and TRBJ1-6; 11 bases agree with TRBD1. J was trimmed by 13 bases and V by 6 bases; bases with no gene match: 8. This CDR3 spans 14 amino acids. Germline assignment: CDR1 SNHLY and CDR2 FYNNEI.

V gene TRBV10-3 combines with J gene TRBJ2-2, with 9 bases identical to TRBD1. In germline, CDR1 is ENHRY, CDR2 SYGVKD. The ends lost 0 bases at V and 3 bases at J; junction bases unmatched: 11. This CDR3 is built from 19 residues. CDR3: CAISESNTPDRGYTGELFF. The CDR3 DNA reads TGTGCCATCAGTGAGTCGAATACCCCCGACAGGGGGTACACCGGGGAGCTGTTTTTT.

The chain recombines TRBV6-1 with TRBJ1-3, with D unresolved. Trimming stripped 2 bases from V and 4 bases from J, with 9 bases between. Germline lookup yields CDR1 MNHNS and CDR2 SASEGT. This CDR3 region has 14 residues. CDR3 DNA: TGTGCCAGCAGTGAATATTCGAGGGGAAACACCATATATTTT. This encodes CASSEYSRGNTIYF.

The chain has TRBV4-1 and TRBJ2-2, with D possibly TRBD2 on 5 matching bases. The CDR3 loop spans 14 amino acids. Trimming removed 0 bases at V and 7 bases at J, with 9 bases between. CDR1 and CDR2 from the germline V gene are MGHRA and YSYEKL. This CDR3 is CASSQEVGVGELFF. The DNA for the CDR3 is TGCGCCAGCAGCCAAGAGGTCGGGGTCGGGGAGCTGTTTTTT.

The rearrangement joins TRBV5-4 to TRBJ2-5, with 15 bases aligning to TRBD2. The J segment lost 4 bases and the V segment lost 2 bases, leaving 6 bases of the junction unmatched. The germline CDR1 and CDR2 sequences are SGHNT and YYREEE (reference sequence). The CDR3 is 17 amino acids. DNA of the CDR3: TGTGCCAGCAGCTTCCCGGGACTAGCGGGGGGTTTAGAGACCCAGTACTTC. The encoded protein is CASSFPGLAGGLETQYF.

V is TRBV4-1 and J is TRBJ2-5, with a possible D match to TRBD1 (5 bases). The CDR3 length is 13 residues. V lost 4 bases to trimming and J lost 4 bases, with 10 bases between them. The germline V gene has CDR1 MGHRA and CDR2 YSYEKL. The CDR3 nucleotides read TGCGCCAGCAGCCGACTCCAGGGAGAGACCCAGTACTTC. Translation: CASSRLQGETQYF.

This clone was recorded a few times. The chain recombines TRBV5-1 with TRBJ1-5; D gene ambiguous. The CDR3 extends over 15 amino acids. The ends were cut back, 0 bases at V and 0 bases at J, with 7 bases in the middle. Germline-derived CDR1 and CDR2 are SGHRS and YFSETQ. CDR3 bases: TGCGCCAGCAGCTTGGGGGCCACTAGCAATCAGCCCCAGCATTTT. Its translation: CASSLGATSNQPQHF. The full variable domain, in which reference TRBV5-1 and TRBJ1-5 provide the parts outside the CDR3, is KAGVTQTPRYLIKTRGQQVTLSCSPISGHRSVSWYQQTPGQGLQFLFEYFSETQRNKGNFPGRFSGRQFSNSRSEMNVSTLELGDSALYLCASSLGATSNQPQHFGDGTRLSIL.

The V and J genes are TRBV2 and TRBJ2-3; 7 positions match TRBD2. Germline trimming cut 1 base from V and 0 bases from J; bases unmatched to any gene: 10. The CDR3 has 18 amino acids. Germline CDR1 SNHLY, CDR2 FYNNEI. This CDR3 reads CASSEGRIAGPSTDTQYF. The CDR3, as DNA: TGTGCCAGCAGTGAAGGGCGTATAGCGGGCCCCAGCACAGATACGCAGTATTTT.